These 32 T cell receptor beta chains were sequenced from one sample in a study of T cell responses to AZD1222 COVID-19 vaccine. TCRdb keeps only in-frame clones here, not all; method: immunoSEQ multiplex PCR. The table includes some 200,000 clones, roughly 92% detected once. The material sequenced was peripheral blood, taken 28 days after the second AZD1222 dose. These receptor sequences come from an adult who received the AZD1222 COVID-19 vaccine.

The J gene is TRBJ1-3, the V gene TRBV29-1; no definite D call. V was clipped by 4 bases and J by 14 bases, with 18 bases between them. Germline V gene lookup returns CDR1 SQVTM and CDR2 ANQGSEA. CDR3 length equals 12 residues. CDR3 residues: CSVAEAHHKVYF. CDR3 nucleotides: TGCAGCGTTGCAGAAGCACATCATAAGGTATATTTT. Combining the CDR3 with reference TRBV29-1 and TRBJ1-3 gives the whole variable domain SAVISQKPSRDICQRGTSLTIQCQVDSQVTMMFWYRQQPGQSLTLIATANQGSEATYESGFVIDKFPISRPNLTFSTLTVSNMSPEDSSIYLCSVAEAHHKVYFGEGSWLTVV.

This sequence joins TRBV2 and TRBJ2-7; 7 positions agree with TRBD1. Unmatched junction bases numbered 10, after V lost 10 bases and J lost 4 bases. Germline CDR1 SNHLY, CDR2 FYNNEI. The CDR3 is 13 residues long. CDR3 DNA: TGTGCCACTCGGGACAGCGCGAAATACGAGCAGTACTTC. This encodes CATRDSAKYEQYF.

V gene TRBV4-2 combines with J gene TRBJ1-2, with D tentatively TRBD1 (6 bases). V lost 0 bases and J lost 4, with 9 bases in between. Per germline, CDR1 LGHNA and CDR2 YNFKEQ. CDR3 length equals 14 residues. In DNA, the CDR3 is TGTGCCAGCAGCCAAGATCCCAGGGGCTATGGCTACACCTTC. Translating gives CASSQDPRGYGYTF.

The V gene is TRBV9, the J gene TRBJ1-1; the D gene is possibly TRBD1 (5 bases). With 2 bases removed from V and 2 bases from J, the gap between germline ends came to 13 bases. CDR1 is SGDLS, CDR2 YYNGEE, per germline. This CDR3 has 15 amino acids. CDR3 sequence reads: CASSVGGRVNTEAFF. In DNA form, the CDR3 reads TGTGCCAGCAGCGTTGGGGGGAGGGTAAACACTGAAGCTTTCTTT.

J is TRBJ1-1 and V is TRBV7-3, with D uncertain. Trimming shortened V by 2 bases and J by 4 bases, and 8 bases separated the two germline ends. Germline assignment: CDR1 SGHTA and CDR2 FQGTGA. The CDR3 has 13 residues. The CDR3 protein is CASSLGKGTEAFF. CDR3 sequence (DNA): TGTGCCAGCAGCTTAGGGAAGGGCACTGAAGCTTTCTTT.

The chain carries TRBV5-1 and TRBJ2-2; TRBD2 matches at 8 bases. Germline CDR1 reads SGHRS; CDR2 reads YFSETQ. The CDR3 runs to 18 residues. J lost 2 bases, V lost 3 bases, and 12 bases had no gene match. In nucleotides, the CDR3 is TGCGCCAGCAGCTGGGACTACGAGCGGGGGTCTAACACCGGGGAGCTGTTTTTT. This translates into CASSWDYERGSNTGELFF.

This chain connects TRBV19 to TRBJ2-4; 12 positions match TRBD2. Trimming removed 5 bases from V and 0 bases from J; junction bases left unmatched: 11. The V gene's germline CDR1 is LNHDA and CDR2 SQIVND (reference sequence). The length of the CDR3 is 19 residues. Here the CDR3 DNA reads TGTGCCAGTAGTTTCCGACTAGCGGGGGCCGACATAGCCAAAAACATTCAGTACTTC. Residues: CASSFRLAGADIAKNIQYF.

The V call is TRBV7-9, the J call TRBJ2-2, with 8 bases identical to TRBD2. Germline assignment: CDR1 SEHNR and CDR2 FQNEAQ (reference sequence). After removal of 2 bases from V and 2 bases from J, the junction contained 4 bases not matched to a gene. The CDR3 covers 16 residues. The chain's CDR3 is CASSLRGGLNTGELFF. The CDR3 nucleotides are TGTGCCAGCAGCTTACGCGGGGGGCTCAACACCGGGGAGCTGTTTTTT.

J is TRBJ2-1 and V is TRBV7-8; 7 positions match TRBD2. The germline V gene encodes CDR1 SGHVS and CDR2 FQNEAQ. Germline trimming cut 4 bases from V and 4 bases from J; bases unmatched to any gene: 16. CDR3 length equals 18 residues. CDR3 sequence: CASSSPRWAGGGYNEQFF. The CDR3 coding sequence is TGTGCCAGCAGCTCCCCCCGGTGGGCAGGCGGGGGTTACAATGAGCAGTTCTTC.

The chain uses TRBV18 and TRBJ2-5, with no clear D. Trimming took off 3 bases at V and 1 base at J, with 3 bases between the two ends. This CDR3 contains 12 residues. CDR1 and CDR2 (germline): KGHSH, LQKENI. The CDR3 protein is CASSPSQETQYF. In DNA form, the CDR3 reads TGTGCCAGCTCACCCTCCCAAGAGACCCAGTACTTC.

This chain links TRBV9 with TRBJ1-1; the D gene is possibly TRBD1 (6 bases). The CDR3 runs 16 residues. V was cut by 1 base and J by 1 base, with 14 bases left in between. Germline CDR1 SGDLS, CDR2 YYNGEE. CDR3 in amino acids: CASSVIAGAPNTEAFF. CDR3 in DNA: TGTGCCAGCAGCGTAATAGCGGGGGCTCCGAACACTGAAGCTTTCTTT.

V usage is TRBV11-2 and J usage is TRBJ2-7; the D gene is possibly TRBD2 (6 bases). V was shortened by 3 bases and J by 3 bases, with 21 bases between the two germline ends. Per the germline V gene, CDR1 is SGHAT and CDR2 is FQNNGV. This CDR3 spans 17 amino acids. The CDR3 bases are TGTGCCAGCAGCTTGGCTGGGACTCCCGGAGGAGTCTACGAGCAGTACTTC. This sequence encodes CASSLAGTPGGVYEQYF.

The CDR3 region has the DNA TGTGCCAGCAGCCCACAACCTTCGGGCAACTGGGTCCGGGAGCTGTTTTTT. Its protein product is CASSPQPSGNWVRELFF. The J gene is TRBJ2-2, the V gene TRBV3-1 (or the pseudogene TRBV3-2); unclear D gene. Germline loops: CDR1 LGHDT, CDR2 YNNKEL (reference sequence). Trimming cost V 4 bases and J 9 bases, with 24 bases left between them. The CDR3 contains 17 residues.

In this sample, this clone turned up once. The chain uses TRBV19 and TRBJ2-7, with no clear D. The CDR3 consists of 11 residues. Germline V CDR1 and CDR2: LNHDA, SQIVND (reference sequence). V was pared by 3 bases and J by 7 bases, with 7 bases between. CDR3 amino acids: CASSIRTEQYF. CDR3 bases: TGTGCCAGTAGTATTAGGACGGAGCAGTACTTC.

The V call is TRBV7-2, the J call TRBJ1-2; D is ambiguous. Germline V gene data show CDR1 as SGHTA and CDR2 as FQGNSA. This CDR3 region has 13 residues. Trimming took off 1 base at V and 4 bases at J, with 7 bases between the two ends. The chain's CDR3 is CASSLDTTYGYTF. Written as DNA, the CDR3 is TGTGCCAGCAGCTTAGACACCACCTATGGCTACACCTTC. Based on the CDR3 plus reference TRBV7-2 and TRBJ1-2, the full variable domain is GAGVSQSPSNKVTEKGKDVELRCDPISGHTALYWYRQSLGQGLEFLIYFQGNSAPDKSGLPSDRFSAERTGGSVSTLTIQRTQQEDSAVYLCASSLDTTYGYTFGSGTRLTVV.

The chain is built from TRBV9 and TRBJ2-1; either TRBD1 or TRBD2 may supply D (5 bases each). Germline CDR1 reads SGDLS; CDR2 reads YYNGEE. The CDR3 runs to 14 residues. Trimming cost V 3 bases and J 12 bases, with 19 bases left between them. This CDR3 is CASSARLGDQGQFF. CDR3 DNA: TGTGCCAGCAGCGCCCGCCTGGGGGATCAGGGGCAGTTCTTC.

V gene TRBV15 combines with J gene TRBJ2-1; D gene uncertain. Germline V gene data show CDR1 as LNHNV and CDR2 as YYDKDF (reference sequence). Trimming removed 4 bases at V and 10 bases at J, with 14 bases between. The CDR3 length is 13 residues. The DNA for the CDR3 is TGTGCCACCAGCAAAGACTCCTTCGGGGAGCAGTTCTTC. Amino acids: CATSKDSFGEQFF.

This chain uses TRBV7-9 with TRBJ2-2; 16 nucleotides align to TRBD2. The length of the CDR3 is 17 residues. J gave up 6 bases and V 6 bases, and 7 bases lay outside the gene matches. The germline CDR1 and CDR2 sequences are SEHNR and FQNEAQ (reference sequence). CDR3 residues: CASSAGTSGRGPGELFF. The CDR3, as DNA: TGTGCCAGCAGTGCCGGGACTAGCGGGAGGGGTCCCGGGGAGCTGTTTTTT.

The V gene is TRBV2, the J gene TRBJ1-4, with D uncertain. V was shortened by 6 bases and J by 8 bases, with 13 bases between the two germline ends. Germline CDR1 and CDR2: SNHLY and FYNNEI. This CDR3 comprises 13 residues. CDR3 sequence (DNA): TGTGCCAGCAGGGGTGGCCCTTCGGAAAAACTGTTTTTT. The encoded protein is CASRGGPSEKLFF.

V and J are TRBV18 and TRBJ1-1; unclear D gene. This CDR3 has 13 residues. With 5 bases removed from V and 1 base from J, the gap between germline ends came to 8 bases. Germline assignment: CDR1 KGHSH and CDR2 LQKENI. The CDR3 sequence is CASSGRTNTEAFF. CDR3 bases: TGTGCCAGCTCAGGCAGGACGAACACTGAAGCTTTCTTT.

The genes are TRBV11-2 and TRBJ1-1, with D uncertain. The CDR3 totals 13 residues. V was clipped by 3 bases and J by 8 bases, with 13 bases between them. Germline V lookup: CDR1 SGHAT, CDR2 FQNNGV. CDR3 region: CASSFSQASEAFF. The CDR3 region has the DNA TGTGCCAGCAGCTTTAGCCAGGCCAGCGAAGCTTTCTTT.

This clone was observed a handful of times. This chain connects TRBV5-1 to TRBJ1-6; TRBD1 matches at 10 bases. The length of the CDR3 is 16 residues. Germline CDR1 is SGHRS and CDR2 is YFSETQ. Unmatched junction bases numbered 8, after V lost 0 bases and J lost 11 bases. Here the CDR3 DNA reads TGCGCCAGCAGCTTGGACGTCCCGGGACAGGGGCCACCCCTCCACTTT. Translating it yields CASSLDVPGQGPPLHF.

This chain links TRBV9 with TRBJ1-2; a possible D gene is TRBD1 (6 bases). CDR3 length equals 15 residues. V was cut by 4 bases and J by 4 bases, with 17 bases left in between. CDR1 and CDR2 from the germline V gene are SGDLS and YYNGEE. CDR3 nucleotides: TGTGCCAGCAGCCCCATAGGGGGACGGGCCTATGGCTACACCTTC. This codes for CASSPIGGRAYGYTF.

V gene TRBV18 combines with J gene TRBJ1-5, with D tentatively TRBD1 (5 bases). Trimming shortened V by 6 bases and J by 3 bases, and 9 bases separated the two germline ends. Germline CDR1 reads KGHSH; CDR2 reads LQKENI. The CDR3 is 13 amino acids. CDR3 nucleotides: TGTGCCAGCTCTGACAGCTACAATCAGCCCCAGCATTTT. This codes for CASSDSYNQPQHF. Drawing the rest from reference TRBV18 and TRBJ1-5, the complete variable domain is NAGVMQNPRHLVRRRGQEARLRCSPMKGHSHVYWYRQLPEEGLKFMVYLQKENIIDESGMPKERFSAEFPKEGPSILRIQQVVRGDSAAYFCASSDSYNQPQHFGDGTRLSIL.

The chain joins TRBV7-3 to TRBJ1-1; D is unclear. The CDR3 sequence is 14 residues long. V was trimmed by 1 base and J by 0 bases, leaving 6 bases between them. Germline-derived CDR1 and CDR2 are SGHTA and FQGTGA. CDR3 DNA: TGTGCCAGCAGCTTAAGGGCAGTGAACACTGAAGCTTTCTTT. Amino acid sequence: CASSLRAVNTEAFF. Full variable domain (missing parts from reference TRBV7-3 and TRBJ1-1): GAGVSQTPSNKVTEKGKYVELRCDPISGHTALYWYRQSLGQGPEFLIYFQGTGAADDSGLPNDRFFAVRPEGSVSTLKIQRTERGDSAVYLCASSLRAVNTEAFFGQGTRLTVV.

The chain joins TRBV11-2 to TRBJ1-3, with D uncertain. Germline values: CDR1 SGHAT, CDR2 FQNNGV. The CDR3 consists of 14 residues. V lost 5 bases and J 6 bases, leaving 14 bases between the germline ends. The CDR3 DNA reads as TGTGCCAGCAGCCCCTTGCGCCCTCCAAACACCATATATTTT. Amino acid sequence: CASSPLRPPNTIYF.

The genes are TRBV5-4 and TRBJ2-5; the D gene is possibly TRBD2 (6 bases). Trimming pared 4 bases from V and 4 bases from J, leaving 11 bases between. The CDR3 has 13 residues. Germline CDR1 and CDR2: SGHNT and YYREEE (reference sequence). CDR3 nucleotides: TGTGCCAGCAGCAGGGACTCGGGAGAGACCCAGTACTTC. Its translation: CASSRDSGETQYF.

The chain uses TRBV27 and TRBJ1-2; D is ambiguous. The CDR3 has 13 residues. The V gene's germline CDR1 is MNHEY and CDR2 SMNVEV (reference sequence). Trimming took 6 bases from V and 5 from J, leaving 13 bases between them. This chain's CDR3 is CASSTSSRYGYTF. The CDR3 coding sequence is TGTGCCAGCAGCACGTCTTCGCGGTATGGCTACACCTTC.

The rearrangement joins TRBV7-8 to TRBJ1-2; 9 bases line up with TRBD1. The CDR3 length is 14 residues. V lost 5 bases, J lost 5 bases, and 6 bases stayed unmatched. From germline, CDR1 is SGHVS and CDR2 FQNEAQ. CDR3 protein: CASSDGTGYYGYTF. The CDR3 DNA is TGTGCCAGCAGCGATGGGACAGGGTATTATGGCTACACCTTC.

The chain's CDR3 is CASSPGGGQPQHF. CDR3 sequence (DNA): TGTGCCAGCAGCCCAGGGGGCGGTCAGCCCCAGCATTTT. The V and J genes are TRBV6-5 and TRBJ1-5; TRBD1 agrees at 8 bases. The germline V gene has CDR1 MNHEY and CDR2 SVGAGI. J gave up 6 bases and V 6 bases, and 4 bases lay outside the gene matches. The CDR3 loop spans 13 amino acids.

The V gene is TRBV11-2, the J gene TRBJ2-3, with 7 nucleotides matching TRBD2. Trimming cost V 5 bases and J 4 bases; bases outside gene matches: 6. The CDR3 has 14 amino acids. Germline V CDR1 and CDR2: SGHAT, FQNNGV. CDR3 protein: CASSILASADTQYF. CDR3 sequence (DNA): TGTGCCAGCAGCATACTAGCGTCCGCAGATACGCAGTATTTT.

The DNA for the CDR3 is TGTGCCAGCAGCCAAGCTGTAAACACTGAAGCTTTCTTT. Residues: CASSQAVNTEAFF. The J gene is TRBJ1-1, the V gene TRBV3-1 (or the pseudogene TRBV3-2); D remains unclear. The germline V gene has CDR1 LGHDT and CDR2 YNNKEL (reference sequence). This CDR3 contains 13 residues. Trimming removed 1 base at V and 2 bases at J, with 5 bases between.